These T cell receptor beta chains were read from a single sample in a study of Graves' ophthalmopathy and Graves' hyperthyroidism. MiXCR, applied by TCRdb to the multiplex PCR reads, yields one record per CDR3 protein. The top ten clones hold approximately 6.5% of a sample with 620,000 or so distinct CDR3 sequences, 22% of them seen once. Sequenced material: peripheral blood. These receptors originate from a woman under 30 with stable Graves' hyperthyroidism. Some clones in this sample may be carry-over from other donors' samples. Each CDR3 is given with its conserved first and last residue. The order of the fields is clone size, V gene, J gene, D gene, CDR3 protein, CDR3 DNA. D genes are given only for firm matches. Size tells how often a clone was seen (once, few, many) or the class of an expanded clone, and some rows leave it out.

.	TRBV27	TRBJ1-2	.	CASSSGRNYGYTF	TGTGCCAGCAGTTCGGGACGCAACTATGGCTACACCTTC
many	TRBV6-1	TRBJ1-2	.	CASSETWEVGYTF	TGTGCCAGCAGTGAAACGTGGGAGGTTGGCTACACCTTC
many	TRBV12-3/TRBV12-4	TRBJ2-5	.	CASSWRDQETQYF	TGTGCCAGCAGTTGGAGAGACCAAGAGACCCAGTACTTC
few	TRBV30	TRBJ1-5	.	CAWSVRGIQPQHF	TGTGCCTGGAGTGTACGGGGTATACAGCCCCAGCATTTT
many	TRBV6-1	TRBJ1-2	.	CASKQQGFYGYTF	TGTGCCAGTAAGCAGCAGGGATTCTATGGCTACACCTTC
many	TRBV6-4	TRBJ1-3	.	CASSPSGGNTIYF	TGTGCCAGCAGTCCTTCCGGAGGAAACACCATATATTTT
many	TRBV6-2/TRBV6-3	TRBJ1-1	.	CASSPQQRYTEAFF	TGTGCCAGCAGTCCCCAACAGAGGTACACTGAAGCTTTCTTT
few	TRBV6-1	TRBJ1-3	.	CASSDPGGNSGNTIYF	TGTGCCAGCAGTGATCCGGGGGGCAACTCTGGAAACACCATATATTTT
many	TRBV30	TRBJ2-7	.	CAWKRTSFSYEQYF	TGTGCCTGGAAACGGACAAGCTTCTCCTACGAGCAGTACTTC
many	TRBV12-3/TRBV12-4	TRBJ2-7	TRBD1	CASSSGGTGRYEQYF	TGTGCCAGCAGTTCTGGCGGGACAGGGAGGTACGAGCAGTACTTC
many	TRBV11-1	TRBJ2-4	.	CASSTARGSARMGQNIQYF	TGTGCCAGCAGCACCGCGAGGGGGTCCGCGCGGATGGGGCAAAACATTCAGTACTTC
many	TRBV9	TRBJ1-2	.	CASSVQEGGYGYTF	TGTGCCAGCAGCGTACAGGAGGGCGGCTATGGCTACACCTTC
few	TRBV11-2	TRBJ2-5	.	CASSFHISEQETQYF	TGTGCCAGCAGCTTTCATATTAGCGAGCAAGAGACCCAGTACTTC
.	TRBV10-2	TRBJ2-7	.	CASSESRTYEQYF	TGCGCCAGCAGTGAGTCTAGGACCTACGAGCAGTACTTC
.	TRBV6-1	TRBJ1-3	TRBD1	CASRPTGGGNTIYF	TGTGCCAGCAGGCCCACAGGGGGCGGAAACACCATATATTTT
many	TRBV18	TRBJ2-5	.	CASSPRWGQETQYF	TGTGCCAGCTCGCCGCGCTGGGGCCAAGAGACCCAGTACTTC
many	TRBV20-1	TRBJ1-2	TRBD1	CSAFGQGANYGYTF	TGCAGTGCTTTCGGACAGGGGGCTAACTATGGCTACACCTTC
many	TRBV20-1	TRBJ1-3	.	CSARRGIPGNTIYF	TGCAGTGCTAGACGGGGCATTCCTGGAAACACCATATATTTT
few	TRBV10-3	TRBJ2-1	TRBD2	CAISESGTIIYNEQFF	TGTGCCATCAGTGAGTCCGGGACTATAATTTACAATGAGCAGTTCTTC
many	TRBV29-1	TRBJ2-5	.	CNVHQGTTQETQYF	TGCAACGTTCACCAGGGGACCACCCAAGAGACCCAATACTTC
many	TRBV7-8	TRBJ1-5	.	CASSLAQRKGSNQPQHF	TGTGCCAGCAGCTTAGCGCAACGGAAGGGCAGCAATCAGCCCCAGCATTTT
.	TRBV20-1	TRBJ2-5	.	CSARGSGWETQYF	TGCAGTGCTAGAGGTTCCGGTTGGGAGACCCAGTACTTC
.	TRBV20-1	TRBJ2-6	TRBD1	CSASQGAHGANVLTF	TGCAGTGCTAGTCAGGGGGCGCATGGGGCCAACGTCCTGACTTTC
.	TRBV28	TRBJ2-5	TRBD1	CASSSGQGMWKTQYF	TGTGCCAGCAGTTCGGGACAGGGGATGTGGAAGACCCAGTACTTC
.	TRBV5-1	TRBJ1-3	.	CASSSTGSDGNTIYF	TGCGCCAGCAGCTCGACAGGATCGGACGGAAACACCATATATTTT
many	TRBV20-1	TRBJ2-7	.	CSARDNEQYF	TGCAGTGCTAGAGATAACGAGCAGTACTTC